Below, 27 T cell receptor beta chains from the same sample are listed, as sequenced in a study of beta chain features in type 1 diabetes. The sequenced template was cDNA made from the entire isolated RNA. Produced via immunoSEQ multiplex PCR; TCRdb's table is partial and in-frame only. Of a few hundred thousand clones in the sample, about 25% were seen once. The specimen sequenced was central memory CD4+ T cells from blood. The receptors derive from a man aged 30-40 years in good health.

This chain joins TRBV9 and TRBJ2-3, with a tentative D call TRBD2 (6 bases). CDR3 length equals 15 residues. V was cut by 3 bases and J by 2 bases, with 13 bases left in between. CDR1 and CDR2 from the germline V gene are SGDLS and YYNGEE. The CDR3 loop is CASSGLATHTDTQYF. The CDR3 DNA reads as TGTGCCAGCAGCGGGCTAGCGACCCACACAGATACGCAGTATTTT.

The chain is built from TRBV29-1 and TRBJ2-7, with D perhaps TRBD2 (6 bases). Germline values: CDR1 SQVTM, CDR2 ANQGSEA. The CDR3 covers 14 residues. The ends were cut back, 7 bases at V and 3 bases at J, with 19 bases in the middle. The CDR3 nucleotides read TGCAGCGGTGTTAAAGAGCGGGTGATCTACGAGCAGTACTTC. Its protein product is CSGVKERVIYEQYF.

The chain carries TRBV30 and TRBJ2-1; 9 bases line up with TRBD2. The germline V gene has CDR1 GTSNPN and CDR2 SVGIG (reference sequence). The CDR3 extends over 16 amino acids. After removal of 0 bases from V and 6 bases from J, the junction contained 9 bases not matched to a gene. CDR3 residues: CAWSVGTSPERNEQFF. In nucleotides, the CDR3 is TGTGCCTGGAGTGTAGGGACTAGCCCTGAACGCAATGAGCAGTTCTTC.

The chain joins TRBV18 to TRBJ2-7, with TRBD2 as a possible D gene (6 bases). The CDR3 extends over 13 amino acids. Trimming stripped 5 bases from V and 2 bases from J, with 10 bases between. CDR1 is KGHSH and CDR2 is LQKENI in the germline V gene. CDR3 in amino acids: CASSAGPAYEQYF. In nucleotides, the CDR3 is TGTGCCAGCTCAGCGGGACCTGCCTACGAGCAGTACTTC.

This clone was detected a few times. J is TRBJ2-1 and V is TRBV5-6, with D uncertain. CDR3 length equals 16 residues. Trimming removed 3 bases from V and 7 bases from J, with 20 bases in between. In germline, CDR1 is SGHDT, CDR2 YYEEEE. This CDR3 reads CASSSGPGGQANEQFF. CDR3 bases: TGTGCCAGCAGCTCTGGACCGGGTGGGCAGGCAAATGAGCAGTTCTTC.

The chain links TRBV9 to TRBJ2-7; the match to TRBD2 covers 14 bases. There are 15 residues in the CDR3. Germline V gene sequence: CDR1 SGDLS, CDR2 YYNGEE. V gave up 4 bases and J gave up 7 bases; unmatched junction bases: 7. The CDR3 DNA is TGTGCCAGCAGCCCCCAGGGACTAGCGGGAGTTGAGCAGTACTTC. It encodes CASSPQGLAGVEQYF.

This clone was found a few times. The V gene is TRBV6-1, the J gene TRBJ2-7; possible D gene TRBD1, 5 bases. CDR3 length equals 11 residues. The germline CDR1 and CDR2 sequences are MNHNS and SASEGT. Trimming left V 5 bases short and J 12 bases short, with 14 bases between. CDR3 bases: TGTGCCAGCAGTCACTTGACAGATCCGTACTTC. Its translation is CASSHLTDPYF.

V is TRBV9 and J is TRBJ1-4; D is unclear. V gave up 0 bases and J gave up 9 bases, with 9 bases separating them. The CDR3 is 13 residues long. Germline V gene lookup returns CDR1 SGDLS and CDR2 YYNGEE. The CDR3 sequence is CASSVEEGQKLFF. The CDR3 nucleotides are TGTGCCAGCAGCGTAGAAGAGGGCCAAAAACTGTTTTTT.

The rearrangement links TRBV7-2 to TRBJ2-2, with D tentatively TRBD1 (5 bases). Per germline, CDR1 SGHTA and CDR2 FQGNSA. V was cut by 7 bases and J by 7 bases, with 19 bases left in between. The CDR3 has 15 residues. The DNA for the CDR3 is TGTGCCAGCACCTCGGGCCCAGGGTTGATCGGGGAGCTGTTTTTT. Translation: CASTSGPGLIGELFF.

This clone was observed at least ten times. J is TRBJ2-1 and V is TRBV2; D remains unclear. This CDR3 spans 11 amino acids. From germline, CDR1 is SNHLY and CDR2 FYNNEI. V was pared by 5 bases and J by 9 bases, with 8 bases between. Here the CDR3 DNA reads TGTGCCAGCAGTTTTCGAAGTGAGCAGTTCTTC. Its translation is CASSFRSEQFF.

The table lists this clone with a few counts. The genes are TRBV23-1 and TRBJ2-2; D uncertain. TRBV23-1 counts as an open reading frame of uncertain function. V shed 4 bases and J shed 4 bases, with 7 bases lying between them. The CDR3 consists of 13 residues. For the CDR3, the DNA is TGCGCCAGCAGTCTAGGTGGCACCGGGGAGCTGTTTTTT. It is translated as CASSLGGTGELFF.

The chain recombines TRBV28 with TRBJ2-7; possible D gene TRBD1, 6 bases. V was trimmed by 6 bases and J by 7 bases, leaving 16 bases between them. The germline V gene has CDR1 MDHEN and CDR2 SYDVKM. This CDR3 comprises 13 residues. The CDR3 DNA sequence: TGTGCCAGCAGCTCGCCCAATAGGGGGGAGCAGTACTTC. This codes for CASSSPNRGEQYF.

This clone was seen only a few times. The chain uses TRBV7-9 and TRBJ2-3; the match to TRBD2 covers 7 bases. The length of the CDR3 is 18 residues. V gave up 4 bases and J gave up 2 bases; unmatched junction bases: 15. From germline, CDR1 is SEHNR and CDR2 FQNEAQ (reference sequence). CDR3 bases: TGTGCCAGCAGCTCCCTCCGGTGGGCTAGCGGAAACACAGATACGCAGTATTTT. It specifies CASSSLRWASGNTDTQYF.

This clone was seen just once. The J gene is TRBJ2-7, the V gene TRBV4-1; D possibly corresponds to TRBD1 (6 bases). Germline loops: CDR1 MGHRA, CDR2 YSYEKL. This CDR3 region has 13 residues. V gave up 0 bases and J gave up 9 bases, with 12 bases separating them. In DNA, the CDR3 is TGCGCCAGCAGCCAAGAAACAGGGAGCAGGCAGTACTTC. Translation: CASSQETGSRQYF.

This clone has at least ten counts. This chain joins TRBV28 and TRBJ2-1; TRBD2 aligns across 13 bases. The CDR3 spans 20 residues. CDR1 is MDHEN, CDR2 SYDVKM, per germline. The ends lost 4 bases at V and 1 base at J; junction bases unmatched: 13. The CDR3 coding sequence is TGTGCCAGCAGTTCCACACTAGCGGGAGGGCCTATTGGATCCTACAATGAGCAGTTCTTC. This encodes CASSSTLAGGPIGSYNEQFF.

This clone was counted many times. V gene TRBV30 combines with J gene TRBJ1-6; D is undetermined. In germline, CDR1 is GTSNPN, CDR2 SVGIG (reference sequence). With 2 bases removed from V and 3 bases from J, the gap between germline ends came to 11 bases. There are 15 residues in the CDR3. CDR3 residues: CAWSPFSGYNSPLHF. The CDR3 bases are TGTGCCTGGAGTCCGTTCAGCGGCTATAATTCACCCCTCCACTTT. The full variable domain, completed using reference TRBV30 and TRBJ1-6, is SQTIHQWPATLVQPVGSPLSLECTVEGTSNPNLYWYRQAAGRGLQLLFYSVGIGQISSEVPQNLSASRPQDRQFILSSKKLLLSDSGFYLCAWSPFSGYNSPLHFGNGTRLTVT.

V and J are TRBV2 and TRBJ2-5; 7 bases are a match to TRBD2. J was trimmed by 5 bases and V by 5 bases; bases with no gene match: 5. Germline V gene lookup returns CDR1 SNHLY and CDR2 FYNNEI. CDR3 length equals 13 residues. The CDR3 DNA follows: TGTGCCAGCAGTTGGGACTATGGGGAGACCCAGTACTTC. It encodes CASSWDYGETQYF. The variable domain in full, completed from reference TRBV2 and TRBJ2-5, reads EPEVTQTPSHQVTQMGQEVILRCVPISNHLYFYWYRQILGQKVEFLVSFYNNEISEKSEIFDDQFSVERPDGSNFTLKIRSTKLEDSAMYFCASSWDYGETQYFGPGTRLLVL.

The CDR3 protein is CASSLTGSGQETQYF. CDR3 nucleotides: TGTGCCAGCAGCTTGACTGGTAGCGGCCAAGAGACCCAGTACTTC. This sequence joins TRBV5-4 and TRBJ2-5; weak D call: TRBD2 (6 bases). CDR3 length equals 15 residues. Germline CDR1 is SGHNT and CDR2 is YYREEE (reference sequence). Trimming removed 1 base from V and 1 base from J, with 11 bases in between.

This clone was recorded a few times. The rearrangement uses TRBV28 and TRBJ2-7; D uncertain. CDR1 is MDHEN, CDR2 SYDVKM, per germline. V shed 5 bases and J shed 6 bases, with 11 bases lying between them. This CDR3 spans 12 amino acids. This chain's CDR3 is CASSESQAEQYF. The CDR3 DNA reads TGTGCCAGCAGTGAATCCCAGGCCGAGCAGTACTTC.

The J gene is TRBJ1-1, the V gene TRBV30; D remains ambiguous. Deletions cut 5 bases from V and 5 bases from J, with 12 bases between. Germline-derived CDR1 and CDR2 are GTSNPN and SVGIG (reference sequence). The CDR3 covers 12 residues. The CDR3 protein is CAWQTSWTEAFF. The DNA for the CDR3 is TGTGCCTGGCAGACATCATGGACTGAAGCTTTCTTT.

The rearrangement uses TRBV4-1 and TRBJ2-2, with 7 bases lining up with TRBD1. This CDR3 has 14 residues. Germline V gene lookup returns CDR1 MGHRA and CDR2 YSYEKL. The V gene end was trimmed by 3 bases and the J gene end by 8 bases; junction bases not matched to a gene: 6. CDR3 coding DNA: TGCGCCAGCAGCCAGGCCGACAGGGCGGGGGAGCTGTTTTTT. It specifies CASSQADRAGELFF.

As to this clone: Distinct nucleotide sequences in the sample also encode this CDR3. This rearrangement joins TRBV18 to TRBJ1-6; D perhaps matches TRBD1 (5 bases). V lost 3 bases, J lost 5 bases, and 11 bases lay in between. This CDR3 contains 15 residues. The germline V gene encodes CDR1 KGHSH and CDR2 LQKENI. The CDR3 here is CASSPGRADNSPLHF. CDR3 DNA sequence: TGTGCCAGCTCACCGGGCAGGGCAGATAATTCACCCCTCCACTTT. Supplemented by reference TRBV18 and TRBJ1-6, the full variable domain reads NAGVMQNPRHLVRRRGQEARLRCSPMKGHSHVYWYRQLPEEGLKFMVYLQKENIIDESGMPKERFSAEFPKEGPSILRIQQVVRGDSAAYFCASSPGRADNSPLHFGNGTRLTVT.

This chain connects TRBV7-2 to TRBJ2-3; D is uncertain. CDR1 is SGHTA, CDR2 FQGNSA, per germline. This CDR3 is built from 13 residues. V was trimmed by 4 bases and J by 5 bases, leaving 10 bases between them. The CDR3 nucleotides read TGTGCCAGCAGCTGGTCAACGGGAGATACGCAGTATTTT. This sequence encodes CASSWSTGDTQYF.

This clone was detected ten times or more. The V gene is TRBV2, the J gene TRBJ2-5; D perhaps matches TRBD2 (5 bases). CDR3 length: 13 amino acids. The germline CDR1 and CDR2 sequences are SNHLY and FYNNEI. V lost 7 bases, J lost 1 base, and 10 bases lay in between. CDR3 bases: TGTGCCAGCAAGGAGCGGATCCAAGAGACCCAGTACTTC. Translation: CASKERIQETQYF.

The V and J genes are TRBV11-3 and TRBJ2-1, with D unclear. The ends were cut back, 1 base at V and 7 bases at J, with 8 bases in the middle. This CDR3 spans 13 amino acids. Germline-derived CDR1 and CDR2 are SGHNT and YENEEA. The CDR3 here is CASSLVVRNEQFF. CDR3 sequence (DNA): TGTGCCAGCAGCTTAGTAGTAAGGAATGAGCAGTTCTTC. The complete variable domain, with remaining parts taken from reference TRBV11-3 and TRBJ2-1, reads EAGVVQSPRYKIIEKKQPVAFWCNPISGHNTLYWYLQNLGQGPELLIRYENEEAVDDSQLPKDRFSAERLKGVDSTLKIQPAELGDSAVYLCASSLVVRNEQFFGPGTRLTVL.

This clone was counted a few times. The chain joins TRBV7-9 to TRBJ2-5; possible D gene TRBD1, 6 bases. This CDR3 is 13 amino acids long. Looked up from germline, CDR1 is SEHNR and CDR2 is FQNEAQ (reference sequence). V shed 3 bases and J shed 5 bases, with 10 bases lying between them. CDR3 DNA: TGTGCCAGCAGCTTCCAGGGGCTTGAGACCCAGTACTTC. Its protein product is CASSFQGLETQYF.

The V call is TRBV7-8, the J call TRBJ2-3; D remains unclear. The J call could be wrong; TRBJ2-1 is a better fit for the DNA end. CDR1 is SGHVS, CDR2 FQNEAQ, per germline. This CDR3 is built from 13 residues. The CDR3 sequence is CASSASSYNEQFF. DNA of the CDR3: TGTGCCAGCAGCGCTAGCTCCTACAATGAGCAGTTCTTC.